The 22 T cell receptor beta chains below come from one sample, sequenced in a study of T-cell reconstitution after alpha-beta-depleted transplantation in children. Unique molecular identifiers were incorporated during preparation of the TCRbeta library. One entry per CDR3 protein, called by TCRdb with MiXCR from the PCR reads. The sample records under 400,000 distinct CDR3 sequences, 23% being singletons. This specimen consisted of PBMCs, mostly from graft donor cells, obtained 180 days after TCRalphabeta/CD19-depleted stem cell transplant. These TCRs come from a male patient between 10 and 17 years old who had a stem cell transplant for acute lymphoblastic leukemia, so the T cells may come from the graft donor.

The chain uses TRBV28 and TRBJ1-4; D uncertain. V lost 6 bases to trimming and J lost 8 bases, with 10 bases between them. Germline V lookup: CDR1 MDHEN, CDR2 SYDVKM. The CDR3 runs to 12 residues. CDR3 sequence: CASSPIREKLFF. CDR3 nucleotides: TGTGCCAGCAGCCCCATTCGGGAAAAACTGTTTTTT. The whole variable domain, filled in from reference TRBV28 and TRBJ1-4, reads DVKVTQSSRYLVKRTGEKVFLECVQDMDHENMFWYRQDPGLGLRLIYFSYDVKMKEKGDIPEGYSVSREKKERFSLILESASTNQTSMYLCASSPIREKLFFGSGTQLSVL.

A few counts support this clonotype. This chain joins TRBV5-1 and TRBJ2-2, with D unresolved. The V end lost 2 bases, the J end lost 4 bases, and 12 bases lay between the germline ends. From germline, CDR1 is SGHRS and CDR2 YFSETQ. The CDR3 covers 15 residues. CDR3 sequence: CASSFGRAGTGELFF. CDR3 nucleotides: TGCGCCAGCAGCTTCGGGCGAGCAGGCACCGGGGAGCTGTTTTTT.

CDR3 DNA: TGTGCCAGCAGCTTAGTGGTGATTGGGACTAGCGGGAGGGTTCGGAACACCGGGGAGCTGTTTTTT. This codes for CASSLVVIGTSGRVRNTGELFF. The rearrangement links TRBV11-3 to TRBJ2-2, with 16 nucleotides matching TRBD2. Unmatched junction bases numbered 12, after V lost 1 base and J lost 1 base. The germline V gene encodes CDR1 SGHNT and CDR2 YENEEA. This CDR3 contains 22 residues.

The table lists this clonotype with a few counts. This chain connects TRBV2 to TRBJ2-5, with 9 bases lining up with TRBD1. J lost 7 bases, V lost 6 bases, and 12 bases had no gene match. The V gene's germline CDR1 is SNHLY and CDR2 FYNNEI. The CDR3 has 15 amino acids. Here the CDR3 reads CASRVTGGPSGTQYF. CDR3 DNA: TGTGCCAGCAGGGTCACAGGGGGCCCGTCAGGGACCCAGTACTTC.

V usage is TRBV29-1 and J usage is TRBJ2-5; TRBD1 matches 10 bases. V dropped 4 bases and J dropped 4; count of bases not matched to a gene: 3. The CDR3 consists of 13 residues. The germline V gene encodes CDR1 SQVTM and CDR2 ANQGSEA. As DNA, the CDR3 is TGCAGCGTTGCCAGGACAGGGGGAGAGACCCAGTACTTC. Encoded protein: CSVARTGGETQYF.

This clonotype came up a few times. The chain is built from TRBV24-1 and TRBJ2-1; TRBD2 matches at 11 bases. From germline, CDR1 is KGHDR and CDR2 SFDVKD. CDR3 length: 15 amino acids. Trimming cost V 6 bases and J 9 bases; bases outside gene matches: 9. The CDR3 loop reads CATSNSGRAGSEQFF. The CDR3 DNA reads as TGTGCCACCAGTAATAGCGGGAGGGCCGGTAGTGAGCAGTTCTTC.

The chain couples TRBV24-1 to TRBJ2-7; 10 bases map to TRBD2. Germline V gives CDR1 KGHDR, CDR2 SFDVKD. The V and J ends lost 4 bases and 0 bases, in that order; junction bases with no gene match: 5. The CDR3 consists of 16 residues. The CDR3 here is CATSERLAGSSYEQYF. The CDR3 DNA is TGTGCCACCAGTGAACGACTAGCGGGTAGCTCCTACGAGCAGTACTTC.

The chain joins TRBV7-3 to TRBJ2-1; TRBD2 matches 7 bases. The CDR3 has 13 residues. Germline trimming cut 2 bases from V and 10 bases from J; bases unmatched to any gene: 5. CDR1 is SGHTA and CDR2 is FQGTGA in the germline V gene. The CDR3, as DNA: TGTGCCAGCAGCTTATGGGAGGGCCGCGAGCAGTTCTTC. Protein sequence: CASSLWEGREQFF.

The V call is TRBV20-1, the J call TRBJ2-7, with unresolved D. V was trimmed by 7 bases and J by 1 base, leaving 20 bases between them. Germline lookup yields CDR1 DFQATT and CDR2 SNEGSKA (reference sequence). The CDR3 contains 15 residues. CDR3 sequence (DNA): TGCAGTGTATCTTACTCGTCCGGCAATTCCTACGAGCAGTACTTC. This codes for CSVSYSSGNSYEQYF.

The genes are TRBV5-1 and TRBJ2-3, with 7 bases matching TRBD1. With 9 bases clipped from V and 0 bases from J, the junction kept 7 bases outside the gene matches. Germline lookup yields CDR1 SGHRS and CDR2 YFSETQ. The CDR3 sequence is 14 residues long. CDR3 in amino acids: CATSRGLSTDTQYF. CDR3 nucleotides: TGCGCCACTTCAAGGGGGCTTAGCACAGATACGCAGTATTTT.

This clonotype was detected only a few times. The chain recombines TRBV3-1 with TRBJ2-7; TRBD2 aligns across 7 bases. The germline gives CDR1 LGHDT, CDR2 YNNKEL (reference sequence). The CDR3 is 12 residues long. V dropped 5 bases and J dropped 3; count of bases not matched to a gene: 1. The CDR3 DNA follows: TGTGCCAGCAGCGGCGGGGGCTACGAGCAGTACTTC. It yields the protein CASSGGGYEQYF.

This clonotype showed up just a few times. The chain carries TRBV7-2 and TRBJ2-4; TRBD1 agrees at 8 bases. CDR1 is SGHTA, CDR2 FQGNSA, per germline. The length of the CDR3 is 14 residues. The trim removed 5 bases at V and 6 bases at J, leaving 6 bases unmatched. The chain's CDR3 is CASSDRGRGNIQYF. CDR3 DNA sequence: TGTGCCAGCAGCGACAGGGGACGGGGAAACATTCAGTACTTC.

The chain employs TRBV20-1 and TRBJ1-1; D might be TRBD1 (5 bases). Per germline, CDR1 DFQATT and CDR2 SNEGSKA (reference sequence). The germline V and J ends were trimmed by 1 base and 4 bases, with 16 bases remaining between them. This CDR3 region has 15 residues. The CDR3 sequence is CSARALGGGVTEAFF. CDR3 sequence (DNA): TGCAGTGCTAGAGCCCTCGGAGGAGGGGTCACTGAAGCTTTCTTT.

The chain joins TRBV5-6 to TRBJ1-3; D not certain. The CDR3 runs 13 residues. The V end lost 1 base, the J end lost 6 bases, and 8 bases lay between the germline ends. Germline loops: CDR1 SGHDT, CDR2 YYEEEE. CDR3 DNA: TGTGCCAGCAGCTTGTTGTCTCTAAACACCATATATTTT. Residues: CASSLLSLNTIYF.

Only a few counts were recorded for this clonotype. This chain uses TRBV7-9 with TRBJ2-1, with 9 bases aligning to TRBD2. V dropped 2 bases and J dropped 9; count of bases not matched to a gene: 11. There are 16 residues in the CDR3. Per germline, CDR1 SEHNR and CDR2 FQNEAQ (reference sequence). Written as DNA, the CDR3 is TGTGCCAGCAGCTTATTTGCGGCTAGCGGGAAGGTTGAGCAGTTCTTC. Translating gives CASSLFAASGKVEQFF.

This chain's CDR3 is CSAGRGQGSYEQYF. The CDR3 DNA reads TGCAGTGCTGGACGGGGACAAGGTTCCTACGAGCAGTACTTC. The chain has TRBV20-1 and TRBJ2-7; maybe TRBD1 (6 bases). Germline V CDR1 and CDR2: DFQATT, SNEGSKA (reference sequence). V was shortened by 5 bases and J by 1 base, with 15 bases between the two germline ends. This CDR3 region has 14 residues.

This chain joins TRBV20-1 and TRBJ2-4; 14 bases are shared with TRBD2. The CDR3 totals 17 residues. Trimming took 1 base from V and 3 from J; bases not matched to a gene: 5. From germline, CDR1 is DFQATT and CDR2 SNEGSKA (reference sequence). The CDR3 nucleotides are TGCAGTGCTAGAGCCTCCGGGACTAGCGGGAGCAAAAACATTCAGTACTTC. Its protein product is CSARASGTSGSKNIQYF.

The table lists this clonotype with a few counts. The V call is TRBV12-3 or TRBV12-4, the J call TRBJ2-5; D is perhaps TRBD2 (6 bases). Trimming removed 4 bases from V and 3 bases from J, with 15 bases in between. The CDR3 has 15 amino acids. The CDR3 DNA follows: TGTGCCAGCAGTTCGATCGGGGGAAGTAAAGAGACCCAGTACTTC. Its protein product is CASSSIGGSKETQYF.

J is TRBJ2-7 and V is TRBV20-1; D not resolved. CDR3 size: 12 residues. The V end lost 5 bases, the J end lost 3 bases, and 11 bases lay between the germline ends. Germline lookup yields CDR1 DFQATT and CDR2 SNEGSKA (reference sequence). CDR3 nucleotides: TGCAGTGCTCGACCCCTGGGCTACGAGCAGTACTTC. Protein sequence: CSARPLGYEQYF.

The chain is built from TRBV20-1 and TRBJ2-3; D not certain. The V gene lost 3 bases and the J gene lost 8 bases, with 18 bases spanning the gap. The CDR3 is 14 residues long. CDR1 DFQATT and CDR2 SNEGSKA come from the germline V gene (reference sequence). The CDR3 nucleotides read TGCAGTGCTAGTTCGAGTTCGACTTTGGGTACGCAGTATTTT. Protein product: CSASSSSTLGTQYF.

CDR3 residues: CSVVAGGRTQYF. In nucleotides, the CDR3 is TGCAGCGTTGTAGCGGGAGGGCGTACGCAGTATTTT. The chain is built from TRBV29-1 and TRBJ2-3, with TRBD2 matching 11 bases. The CDR3 is 12 residues long. The ends lost 4 bases at V and 8 bases at J; junction bases unmatched: 2. CDR1 and CDR2 from the germline V gene are SQVTM and ANQGSEA.

V usage is TRBV7-9 and J usage is TRBJ1-2; D might be TRBD1 (6 bases). The germline gives CDR1 SEHNR, CDR2 FQNEAQ (reference sequence). The CDR3 spans 13 residues. Trimming stripped 6 bases from V and 6 bases from J, with 14 bases between. DNA for the CDR3: TGTGCCAGCAGTTTTAGCAGGGGAGATGGCTACACCTTC. It translates to CASSFSRGDGYTF.